This is a list of T cell receptor beta chains from one sample in a study of CD8 T cells in Susac syndrome. TCRdb recomputed calls from the immunoSEQ multiplex PCR reads with MiXCR, one row per CDR3 protein. This table has some 200,000 distinct CDR3 sequences, about 95% appearing once. Input material: CD8+ T cells from PBMCs. These receptors were taken from a human donor with Susac syndrome. The CDR3 runs from the conserved cysteine through the conserved F or W. D genes are given only for firm matches. Size tells how often a clone was seen (once, few, many) or the class of an expanded clone, and some rows leave it out.

TRBV18	NA	NA	TRBJ1-3	CASSPQGYGNTIYF	TGTGCCAGCTCACCACAGGGTTATGGAAACACCATATATTTT
TRBV20-1	NA	NA	TRBJ1-1	CSAREQGYTEAFF	TGCAGTGCTAGAGAGCAGGGATACACTGAAGCTTTCTTT
TRBV3-1	NA	NA	TRBJ2-7	CASSHGLAYEQYF	TGTGCCAGCAGCCACGGACTGGCCTACGAGCAGTACTTC
TRBV4-1	TRBD2	NA	TRBJ2-1	CASSQDLLAGVYNEQFF	TGCGCCAGCAGCCAGGACCTTCTAGCGGGAGTATACAATGAGCAGTTCTTC
TRBV7-9	NA	NA	TRBJ1-5	CASSSTDYSNQPQHF	TGTGCCAGCAGCTCCACGGACTATAGCAATCAGCCCCAGCATTTT
TRBV6-1	NA	NA	TRBJ1-2	CASSEFGSALYGYTF	TGTGCCAGCAGTGAGTTTGGGAGTGCACTCTATGGCTACACCTTC
TRBV25-1	TRBD1	NA	TRBJ2-2	CASSEWDRVNTGELFF	TGTGCCAGCAGTGAATGGGACAGGGTGAACACCGGGGAGCTGTTTTTT
TRBV24-1	NA	NA	TRBJ1-1	CATSSSPNTEAFF	TGTGCCACCAGTTCTTCCCCGAACACTGAAGCTTTCTTT
TRBV5-5	TRBD1	NA	TRBJ1-5	CASSLNTQGNQPQHF	TGTGCCAGCAGCTTGAATACACAGGGGAATCAGCCCCAGCATTTT
TRBV5-1	NA	NA	TRBJ1-2	CASSVSRDYGYTF	TGCGCCAGCAGCGTTTCCAGGGACTATGGCTACACCTTC
TRBV30	NA	NA	TRBJ1-2	CAWSSGPSYGYTF	TGTGCCTGGAGTTCGGGACCCTCCTATGGCTACACCTTC
TRBV9	NA	NA	TRBJ1-2	CASSVASRDRSYGYTF	TGTGCCAGCAGCGTAGCTTCGCGTGACAGGAGCTATGGCTACACCTTC
TRBV7-9	NA	NA	TRBJ2-7	CASSWDMRAYEQYF	TGTGCCAGCAGCTGGGACATGAGGGCTTACGAGCAGTACTTC
TRBV5-1	TRBD1	NA	TRBJ2-1	CASCPRTGVNNEQFF	TGCGCCAGCTGTCCGCGGACAGGGGTAAACAATGAGCAGTTCTTC
TRBV28	NA	NA	TRBJ2-7	CASRSGQKSPQQYF	TGTGCCAGCCGTAGCGGACAGAAATCCCCTCAGCAGTACTTC
TRBV7-2	TRBD2	NA	TRBJ2-2	CASSPWTSGGLVNTGELFF	TGTGCCAGCAGCCCGTGGACTAGCGGGGGATTGGTGAACACCGGGGAGCTGTTTTTT
TRBV13	TRBD1	NA	TRBJ2-2	CASSAAGTGLSGELFF	TGTGCCAGCAGCGCCGCCGGGACAGGGCTTTCCGGGGAGCTGTTTTTT
TRBV7-9	NA	once	TRBJ2-7	CASSPQREAYEQYF	TGTGCCAGCAGCCCCCAGAGGGAGGCCTACGAGCAGTACTTC
TRBV9	NA	NA	TRBJ2-7	CASSPDDSSYEQYF	TGTGCCAGCAGCCCAGACGACAGCTCCTACGAGCAGTACTTC
TRBV28	NA	NA	TRBJ2-2	CASSLGVTANTGELFF	TGTGCCAGCAGCCTCGGGGTTACCGCGAACACCGGGGAGCTGTTTTTT
TRBV12-3/TRBV12-4	NA	NA	TRBJ2-7	CASRDSGTYEQYF	TGTGCCAGCAGGGATAGCGGAACCTACGAGCAGTACTTC
TRBV5-4	NA	NA	TRBJ2-1	CASSPRAGSLDEQFF	TGTGCCAGCAGCCCAAGGGCGGGAAGTTTAGATGAGCAGTTCTTC
TRBV19	TRBD1	NA	TRBJ2-7	CASTHAAGTGAYEQYF	TGTGCCAGTACCCACGCGGCCGGGACAGGAGCCTACGAGCAGTACTTC
TRBV20-1	NA	NA	TRBJ2-5	CSASPSISQYF	TGCAGTGCTAGTCCGTCCATTAGCCAGTACTTC
TRBV4-1	TRBD1	NA	TRBJ1-3	CASSPPGQERNTIYF	TGCGCCAGCAGCCCCCCGGGACAGGAAAGAAACACCATATATTTT
TRBV25-1	NA	NA	TRBJ1-5	CASSELGNQPQHF	TGTGCCAGCAGTGAATTGGGAAATCAGCCCCAGCATTTT
TRBV29-1	NA	NA	TRBJ2-1	CSVVTTVIYNEQFF	TGCAGCGTAGTCACGACAGTGATTTACAATGAGCAGTTCTTC
TRBV29-1	NA	NA	TRBJ1-2	CSVVPRGKTNYGYTF	TGCAGCGTTGTCCCAAGGGGGAAGACTAACTATGGCTACACCTTC
TRBV7-9	TRBD2	NA	TRBJ2-1	CASSAGLAGVGEQFF	TGTGCCAGCAGCGCGGGACTAGCGGGAGTCGGTGAGCAGTTCTTC
TRBV6-5	NA	once	TRBJ1-1	CASSYSTGIAEAFF	TGTGCCAGCAGTTACTCAACAGGGATCGCTGAAGCTTTCTTT
TRBV19	NA	NA	TRBJ2-1	CASSIGMGPINEQFF	TGTGCCAGTAGTATAGGGATGGGACCGATCAATGAGCAGTTCTTC
TRBV6-2/TRBV6-3	TRBD2	NA	TRBJ2-1	CASSQGLAWFF	TGTGCCAGCAGCCAGGGACTAGCTTGGTTCTTC
TRBV30	NA	NA	TRBJ1-1	CAWSPGQGRTEAFF	TGTGCCTGGAGTCCTGGGCAGGGACGTACTGAAGCTTTCTTT
TRBV27	NA	NA	TRBJ2-7	CASSLAGPDYEQYF	TGTGCCAGCAGTTTAGCGGGTCCGGATTACGAGCAGTACTTC
TRBV10-3	TRBD1	NA	TRBJ1-5	CAISGGTGNNQPQHF	TGTGCCATCAGTGGGGGGACAGGGAATAATCAGCCCCAGCATTTT
TRBV9	NA	NA	TRBJ1-3	CASSRTSGNTIYF	TGTGCCAGCAGCCGAACTAGTGGAAACACCATATATTTT
TRBV20-1	TRBD2	NA	TRBJ2-7	CSARVRGEGLREQYF	TGCAGTGCTAGGGTGCGGGGGGAGGGCCTTAGGGAGCAGTACTTC
TRBV20-1	TRBD1	NA	TRBJ1-5	CSASRDREKDQPQHF	TGCAGTGCTAGCCGGGACAGGGAGAAGGATCAGCCCCAGCATTTT
TRBV5-1	NA	NA	TRBJ1-4	CASSLDLGTNEKLFF	TGCGCCAGCAGCTTGGATTTAGGAACTAATGAAAAACTGTTTTTT